Listed below are T cell receptor beta chains from one sample, sequenced in a study of blood T cell repertoires in COVID-19. Generated by immunoSEQ multiplex PCR, the TCRdb table keeps only in-frame clones and is missing some. The sample gives 150,000 to 190,000 clones, around 74% of which show up once; around 3.4% is in the top ten. Sequenced: peripheral blood. These receptors came from an elderly woman with acute or convalescent COVID-19. Both conserved end residues are part of each CDR3. The D gene is left open where the match is weak.

d_gene	len	v_gene	j_gene	CDR3nt	CDR3aa
TRBD1	15	TRBV7-8	TRBJ2-4	TGTGCCAGCAGCCCCCGGACAGGGTGGCAAAACATTCAGTACTTC	CASSPRTGWQNIQYF
NA	13	TRBV30	TRBJ1-3	TGTGCCTGGAGCAGGGGCTCTGGAAACACCATATATTTT	CAWSRGSGNTIYF
NA	14	TRBV19	TRBJ1-3	TGTGCCAGCCGCCCTATGCGCTCTGGAAACACCATATATTTT	CASRPMRSGNTIYF
TRBD1	14	TRBV5-1	TRBJ1-1	TGCGCCAGCAGCCCGGGACAGGGGAACACTGAAGCTTTCTTT	CASSPGQGNTEAFF
NA	13	TRBV2	TRBJ1-2	TGTGCCAGCTGCGAGTCCCGGGACTATGGCTACACCTTC	CASCESRDYGYTF
NA	10	TRBV20-1	TRBJ1-1	TGCAGTGCTAGTCGCACTGAAGCTTTCTTT	CSASRTEAFF
NA	14	TRBV6-5	TRBJ1-1	TGTGCCAGCAGGAGGTCGCTGACGAACACTGAAGCTTTCTTT	CASRRSLTNTEAFF
NA	16	TRBV19	TRBJ1-4	TGTGCCAGTACCAAAGGGTCTACAGGGAGGGACTCCGAACGCATTTTT	CASTKGSTGRDSERIF
NA	14	TRBV7-9	TRBJ2-1	TGTGCCAGCAGCTTAGACCCGACTCCCAATGAGCAGTTCTTC	CASSLDPTPNEQFF
NA	17	TRBV5-1	TRBJ2-5	TGCGCCAGCAGCCCCAAACACTCAACGGGGTACCAAGAGACCCAGTACTTC	CASSPKHSTGYQETQYF